These T cell receptor beta chains were read from a single sample in a study of cytomegalovirus exposure and HLA in healthy donors. TCRdb keeps only in-frame clones here, not all; method: immunoSEQ multiplex PCR. The data contain 250,000 or so clones, around 80% of them singletons. The sequenced sample consisted of PBMCs. The origin of the receptors is a woman aged 60-75 years in good health and CMV-seropositive. The conserved cysteine and the conserved F or W are not part of the CDR3 here. The order of the fields is J gene, V gene, D gene, CDR3 protein. The D gene is left open where the match is weak.

TRBJ2-2,TRBV19,.,ASSIDLSGANTGELF
TRBJ1-1,TRBV29-1,.,SVEGRLNTEAF
TRBJ2-2,TRBV5-6,TRBD1,ASSSPGQGTGELF
TRBJ2-1,TRBV7-3,TRBD2,ASSLGAGGPHEQF
TRBJ2-7,TRBV7-9,TRBD1,ASSLKSSDRGYEQY
TRBJ1-1,TRBV6-5,.,ASSFPGVNTEAF
TRBJ2-2,TRBV5-1,TRBD2,ASSLSSSGSTGELF
TRBJ1-5,TRBV15,.,ATSRDGGGNQPQH
TRBJ2-7,TRBV6-5,TRBD2,ASRPGGASYEQY
TRBJ2-5,TRBV12-5,TRBD2,ASGLNLAGFQETQY
TRBJ2-7,TRBV6-5,TRBD1,ASRGTALPYEQY
TRBJ2-7,TRBV27,.,ASSFSQGVHEQY
TRBJ1-5,TRBV15,TRBD1,ATSRDWDRGTQPQH
TRBJ2-7,TRBV18,TRBD1,ASSLSDRGGYEQY
TRBJ2-1,TRBV6-1,TRBD2,ASSEGGLGGNEQF
TRBJ1-3,TRBV6-1,.,ASSEWAEGTIY
TRBJ1-2,TRBV2,.,ASSVLRSGYT
TRBJ1-1,TRBV4-1,.,ASSQDRNTEAF
TRBJ2-5,TRBV5-1,TRBD2,ASSLGTSGMRTQY
TRBJ1-2,TRBV7-9,TRBD1,SSSLADREVSGYT
TRBJ2-3,TRBV6-1,.,ASSGSRTGTDTQY
TRBJ2-2,TRBV5-1,TRBD1,ASRRTGAITGELF
TRBJ1-4,TRBV6-5,TRBD1,ASSYSGTGGSEKLF
TRBJ1-5,TRBV10-3,.,AISDENQPQH
TRBJ1-2,TRBV30,TRBD1,AWRQGAGYGYT
TRBJ2-5,TRBV18,.,ASSPSGPGETQY
TRBJ1-2,TRBV21-1,.,ASSKAPQGARGYGYT
TRBJ2-3,TRBV5-1,.,ASSPGLSGGTDTQY
TRBJ2-1,TRBV7-9,TRBD2,ASALAVQNEQF